This entry lists 3 T cell receptor beta chains sequenced from one sample in a study of blood T cell repertoires in COVID-19. The table came from immunoSEQ multiplex PCR; TCRdb's copy has only in-frame clones and leaves some out. The profile shows approximately 350,000 clones, about 89% of them singletons. The sample consisted of peripheral blood. The receptors come from a man aged 40-50 years with acute or convalescent COVID-19.

This clone was detected once. The V call is TRBV3-1 (or the pseudogene TRBV3-2), the J call TRBJ2-7, with a weak D call TRBD2 (6 bases). Looked up from germline, CDR1 is LGHDT and CDR2 is YNNKEL (reference sequence). V was pared by 6 bases and J by 5 bases, with 23 bases between. The CDR3 length is 16 residues. CDR3 sequence (DNA): TGTGCCAGCAGAATTACCGGACTTGGAGGGGTTAACGAGCAGTACTTC. As protein: CASRITGLGGVNEQYF.

This chain uses TRBV9 with TRBJ1-4; unclear D gene. Trimming took off 4 bases at V and 0 bases at J, with 7 bases between the two ends. Per the germline V gene, CDR1 is SGDLS and CDR2 is YYNGEE. This CDR3 spans 14 amino acids. In DNA form, the CDR3 reads TGTGCCAGCAGCTTATCCCCAACTAATGAAAAACTGTTTTTT. It codes for CASSLSPTNEKLFF. The full variable domain, rest sourced from reference TRBV9 and TRBJ1-4, is DSGVTQTPKHLITATGQRVTLRCSPRSGDLSVYWYQQSLDQGLQFLIQYYNGEERAKGNILERFSAQQFPDLHSELNLSSLELGDSALYFCASSLSPTNEKLFFGSGTQLSVL.

The chain is built from TRBV29-1 and TRBJ1-4; 7 bases map to TRBD1. The V gene's germline CDR1 is SQVTM and CDR2 ANQGSEA. Trimming took 6 bases from V and 7 from J; bases not matched to a gene: 11. CDR3 length: 14 residues. DNA for the CDR3: TGCAGCGTCAGGACAATGACAGGGCGTGAAAAACTGTTTTTT. Protein product: CSVRTMTGREKLFF.